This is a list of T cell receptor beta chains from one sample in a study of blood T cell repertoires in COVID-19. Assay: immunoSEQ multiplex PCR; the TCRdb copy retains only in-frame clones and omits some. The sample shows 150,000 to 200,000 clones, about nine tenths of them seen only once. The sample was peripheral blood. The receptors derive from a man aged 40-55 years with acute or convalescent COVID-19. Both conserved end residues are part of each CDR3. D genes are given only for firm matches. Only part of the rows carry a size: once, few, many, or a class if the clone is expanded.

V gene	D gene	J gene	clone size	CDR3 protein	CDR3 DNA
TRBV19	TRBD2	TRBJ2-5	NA	CASSRGGLQETQYF	TGTGCCAGTAGTAGGGGAGGGCTACAAGAGACCCAGTACTTC
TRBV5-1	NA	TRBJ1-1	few	CASRDSQNTEAFF	TGCGCCAGCAGGGACAGTCAGAACACTGAAGCTTTCTTT
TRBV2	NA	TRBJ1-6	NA	CASSAQVDSPLHF	TGTGCCAGCAGTGCGCAGGTAGATTCACCCCTCCACTTT
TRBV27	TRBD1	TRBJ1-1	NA	CASSFEGFRFGTARFEAFF	TGTGCCAGCAGTTTCGAAGGTTTTAGATTCGGGACAGCAAGGTTTGAAGCTTTCTTT
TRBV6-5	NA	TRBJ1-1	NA	CASSSPTAGNTEAFF	TGTGCCAGCAGTTCCCCGACAGCGGGGAACACTGAAGCTTTCTTT
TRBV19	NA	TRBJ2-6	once	CASSIGAPQAGANVLTF	TGTGCCAGTAGTATAGGAGCCCCCCAGGCCGGGGCCAACGTCCTGACTTTC
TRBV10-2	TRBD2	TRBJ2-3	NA	CASRASGGRTDTQYF	TGCGCCAGCAGGGCTAGCGGGGGGCGCACAGATACGCAGTATTTT
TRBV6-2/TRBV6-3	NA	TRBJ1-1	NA	CASSPQGVNAEAFF	TGTGCCAGCAGTCCACAGGGAGTGAATGCTGAAGCTTTCTTT
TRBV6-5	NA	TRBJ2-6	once	CASSYWGSSGANVLTF	TGTGCCAGCAGTTACTGGGGCAGCTCTGGGGCCAACGTCCTGACTTTC
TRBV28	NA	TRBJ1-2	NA	CASSLSSGGYGYTF	TGTGCCAGCAGTTTATCTTCCGGGGGCTATGGCTACACCTTC
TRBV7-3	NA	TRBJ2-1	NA	CASSLMSRTLGHNEQFF	TGTGCCAGCAGCTTAATGTCAAGGACATTAGGCCACAATGAGCAGTTCTTC
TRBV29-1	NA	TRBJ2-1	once	CSVANLGGPYNEQFF	TGCAGCGTTGCCAACTTGGGGGGACCCTACAATGAGCAGTTCTTC
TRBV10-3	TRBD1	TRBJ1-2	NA	CAISESPDRGSYGYTF	TGTGCCATCAGTGAGTCACCGGACAGGGGGAGCTATGGCTACACCTTC
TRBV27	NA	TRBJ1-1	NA	CASSPGTRGTEAFF	TGTGCCAGCAGTCCCGGGACTCGGGGCACTGAAGCTTTCTTT
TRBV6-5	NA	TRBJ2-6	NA	CASSYSTVSGANVLTF	TGTGCCAGCAGTTACTCTACGGTATCTGGGGCCAACGTCCTGACTTTC
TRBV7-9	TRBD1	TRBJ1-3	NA	CASIPGIGTAGNTIYF	TGTGCCAGCATCCCAGGAATAGGGACAGCTGGAAACACCATATATTTT
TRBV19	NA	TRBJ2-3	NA	CASSTFNSGIGTDTQYF	TGTGCCAGTAGTACCTTCAATTCAGGGATCGGCACAGATACGCAGTATTTT
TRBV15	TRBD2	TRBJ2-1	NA	CATSRDGLAGLRAYNEQFF	TGTGCCACCAGCAGAGATGGACTAGCGGGGCTTCGCGCCTACAATGAGCAGTTCTTC
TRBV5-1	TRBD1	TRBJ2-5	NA	CASSDGQGLSETQYF	TGCGCCAGCAGCGACGGACAGGGGTTGTCGGAGACCCAGTACTTC
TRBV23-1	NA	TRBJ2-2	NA	CASSQGSRGTGELFF	TGCGCCAGCAGTCAAGGTAGTAGGGGCACCGGGGAGCTGTTTTTT
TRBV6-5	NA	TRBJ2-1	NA	CASSYRDLNNEQFF	TGTGCCAGCAGTTACCGGGACTTGAACAATGAGCAGTTCTTC
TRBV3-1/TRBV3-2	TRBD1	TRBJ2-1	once	CASSRLRDRAENEQFF	TGTGCCAGCAGCCGCCTCCGGGACAGGGCGGAAAATGAGCAGTTCTTC
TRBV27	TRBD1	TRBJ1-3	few	CASSLVGQGYSGNTIYF	TGTGCCAGCAGTCTAGTCGGACAGGGATACTCTGGAAACACCATATATTTT
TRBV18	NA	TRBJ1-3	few	CASSRSRQDSGNTIYF	TGTGCCAGCTCACGCTCCCGGCAGGACTCTGGAAACACCATATATTTT
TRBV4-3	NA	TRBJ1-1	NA	CASSLARQASNTEAFF	TGCGCCAGCAGCCTGGCCAGGCAGGCCTCTAACACTGAAGCTTTCTTT
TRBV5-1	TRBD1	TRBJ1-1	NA	CASSRDSEFTEAFF	TGCGCCAGCAGCAGGGACAGCGAGTTCACTGAAGCTTTCTTT
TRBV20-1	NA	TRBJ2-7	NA	CSAGTPGEQYF	TGCAGCGCCGGGACACCCGGCGAGCAGTACTTC